The rows below give T cell receptor beta chains drawn from one sample of a study of patients and donors after allogeneic stem cell transplantation. Via MiXCR, TCRdb re-called the RT-PCR reads, giving one row per CDR3 protein. The top ten hold roughly 11% of the sample, which has about 230,000 distinct CDR3 sequences, less than 15% seen once. Sequencing was done on a sample of blood, either unsorted or a sorted T cell fraction (not recorded which). The receptors were sampled from a human donor who was either an allogeneic HSCT recipient or a stem cell or donor lymphocyte infusion donor (not recorded which). It is not recorded whose cells these are; they may come from a transplant donor. Both conserved end residues are part of each CDR3. The order of the fields is D gene, V gene, CDR3 protein. D genes are given only for firm matches.

d_gene: .
v_gene: TRBV20-1
CDR3aa: CSASPAGASSPLHF

d_gene: .
v_gene: TRBV5-1
CDR3aa: CASSTQGGEQYF

d_gene: .
v_gene: TRBV19
CDR3aa: CASSSSQPQHF

d_gene: .
v_gene: TRBV30
CDR3aa: CAWSSGTDTQYF

d_gene: .
v_gene: TRBV20-1
CDR3aa: CSARPIQGLANYGYTF

d_gene: TRBD2
v_gene: TRBV6-2/TRBV6-3
CDR3aa: CASSFMGLAGAGNIQYF

d_gene: TRBD1
v_gene: TRBV12-3/TRBV12-4
CDR3aa: CASSLVGTVGNIQYF

d_gene: .
v_gene: TRBV29-1
CDR3aa: CSVAITERDVSDTQYF

d_gene: .
v_gene: TRBV27
CDR3aa: CASSQKGTFSGANVLTF

d_gene: .
v_gene: TRBV20-1
CDR3aa: CSARGDETQYF

d_gene: TRBD1
v_gene: TRBV30
CDR3aa: CASTRQGDTEAFF

d_gene: TRBD1
v_gene: TRBV9
CDR3aa: CASSVAAGGDQPQHF

d_gene: TRBD2
v_gene: TRBV11-2
CDR3aa: CASSEGLAGGGETQYF

d_gene: .
v_gene: TRBV27
CDR3aa: CASSSAGSRAGKNIQYF

d_gene: .
v_gene: TRBV25-1
CDR3aa: CASSLAPTTEAFF

d_gene: .
v_gene: TRBV6-1
CDR3aa: CASRLTGAGELFF

d_gene: .
v_gene: TRBV15
CDR3aa: CATSRDLGEKLFF

d_gene: TRBD2
v_gene: TRBV5-4
CDR3aa: CASSPGGSGAYNEQFF

d_gene: TRBD2
v_gene: TRBV5-1
CDR3aa: CASSSGPSGGAAHNEQFF

d_gene: .
v_gene: TRBV5-4
CDR3aa: CASSLTKGTGELFF

d_gene: TRBD1
v_gene: TRBV3-1
CDR3aa: CASSRSPQGAFDTGELFF

d_gene: .
v_gene: TRBV5-1
CDR3aa: CASSPSRNNNEQFF

d_gene: TRBD1
v_gene: TRBV7-9
CDR3aa: CASTVGQGRSNEKLFF

d_gene: .
v_gene: TRBV5-1
CDR3aa: CASSLGLRGPTDTQYF

d_gene: .
v_gene: TRBV11-2
CDR3aa: CASSPARNTDTQYF

d_gene: TRBD2
v_gene: TRBV12-3/TRBV12-4
CDR3aa: CASSLGGGEVYEQYF

d_gene: .
v_gene: TRBV3-1
CDR3aa: CASHTYTGELFF

d_gene: .
v_gene: TRBV5-1
CDR3aa: CASSQPAGSEAFF

d_gene: .
v_gene: TRBV7-3
CDR3aa: CASSPSVGELFF

d_gene: TRBD2
v_gene: TRBV20-1
CDR3aa: CSARNTGLAGEGEQFF

d_gene: .
v_gene: TRBV18
CDR3aa: CASSPGTPTRGGYTF

d_gene: .
v_gene: TRBV5-4
CDR3aa: CASSPPGTEEQYF

d_gene: .
v_gene: TRBV5-1
CDR3aa: CASSLRTSEYNEQFF

d_gene: .
v_gene: TRBV20-1
CDR3aa: CSASRAASSYEQYF

d_gene: .
v_gene: TRBV18
CDR3aa: CANSPHPTVNTGELFF

d_gene: .
v_gene: TRBV15
CDR3aa: CATSRDLGGKSPLHF

d_gene: TRBD1
v_gene: TRBV5-1
CDR3aa: CASSSDRVDSPLHF

d_gene: .
v_gene: TRBV7-2
CDR3aa: CASSLGRGPAPSEKLFF

d_gene: TRBD1
v_gene: TRBV7-7
CDR3aa: CASSSGGTQYF

d_gene: TRBD1
v_gene: TRBV7-2
CDR3aa: CASSLGGTAINQPQHF

d_gene: .
v_gene: TRBV12-3/TRBV12-4
CDR3aa: CASSQPRKQGRTSGNTIYF

d_gene: TRBD2
v_gene: TRBV7-7
CDR3aa: CASSLQTSGKSYEQYF

d_gene: TRBD2
v_gene: TRBV11-3
CDR3aa: CASSSLLADNEQFF

d_gene: TRBD2
v_gene: TRBV9
CDR3aa: CASSRGGGRAADTQYF

d_gene: .
v_gene: TRBV10-3
CDR3aa: CAISDRGNYGYTF

d_gene: TRBD1
v_gene: TRBV7-2
CDR3aa: CASSRDRVDTGELFF

d_gene: .
v_gene: TRBV7-8
CDR3aa: CASSPLQGSGFF

d_gene: .
v_gene: TRBV6-1
CDR3aa: CAAETDVYYGYTF

d_gene: .
v_gene: TRBV19
CDR3aa: CATQGHQNTEAFF

d_gene: TRBD1
v_gene: TRBV29-1
CDR3aa: CSVPGQITDTQYF

d_gene: .
v_gene: TRBV7-8
CDR3aa: CASSPRRGQFSYNEQFF

d_gene: .
v_gene: TRBV6-2/TRBV6-3
CDR3aa: CASQGNLVQPQHF

d_gene: .
v_gene: TRBV24-1
CDR3aa: CATSYSPSTDTQYF

d_gene: TRBD2
v_gene: TRBV20-1
CDR3aa: CSARTSGASGELFF